Presented here are 5 T cell receptor beta chains from one specimen sequenced in a study of blood T cell repertoires in COVID-19 (dated by TCRdb to 2020 to 2022). Receptor libraries were prepared by the immunoSEQ multiplex PCR assay. TCRdb provides this immuneACCESS table in a form limited to in-frame rearrangements. Some clones are lacking; in checked studies, under half of them reflect an unresolved V gene, and why the rest are absent is not known. The sample table contains hundreds of thousands of clones; only one count was recorded for under 90% of them. The ten top clones hold roughly 5.3% of the sample. Sequencing used PBMCs or T cells enriched from blood (not recorded which). The receptors derive from a man in his sixties who had recovered from COVID-19.

The chain couples TRBV2 to TRBJ2-2, with a possible D match to TRBD2 (6 bases). V was pared by 4 bases and J by 6 bases, with 6 bases between. Germline assignment: CDR1 SNHLY and CDR2 FYNNEI. The CDR3 is 12 amino acids. The chain's CDR3 is CASSGGAGELFF. CDR3 coding DNA: TGTGCCAGCAGTGGGGGGGCCGGGGAGCTGTTTTTT.

This chain connects TRBV7-9 to TRBJ1-1; 10 nucleotides match TRBD1. Trimming cost V 5 bases and J 3 bases; bases outside gene matches: 6. The CDR3 consists of 15 residues. Germline V gene sequence: CDR1 SEHNR, CDR2 FQNEAQ (reference sequence). The CDR3 region has the DNA TGTGCCAGCAGCCCTTACGGGACAGGGGACACTGAAGCTTTCTTT. Translation gives CASSPYGTGDTEAFF.

The chain employs TRBV9 and TRBJ2-2; 7 nucleotides line up with TRBD1. Trimming at V came to 5 bases and at J to 2 bases, leaving 3 bases not matched to a gene. The germline V gene has CDR1 SGDLS and CDR2 YYNGEE. The CDR3 length is 14 residues. The chain's CDR3 is CASRTGYNTGELFF. The DNA for the CDR3 is TGTGCCAGCAGGACAGGGTACAACACCGGGGAGCTGTTTTTT.

The rearrangement uses TRBV18 and TRBJ2-2; 7 bases match TRBD1. CDR1 is KGHSH and CDR2 is LQKENI in the germline V gene. The CDR3 has 17 residues. Trimming cost V 5 bases and J 0 bases; bases outside gene matches: 9. The CDR3 loop is CASSAYRDSANTGELFF. In nucleotides, the CDR3 is TGTGCCAGCTCAGCATACCGGGACAGCGCGAACACCGGGGAGCTGTTTTTT.

The chain employs TRBV9 and TRBJ2-3; weak D call: TRBD1 (5 bases). CDR1 and CDR2 from the germline V gene are SGDLS and YYNGEE. Trimming removed 3 bases at V and 2 bases at J, with 10 bases between. This CDR3 region has 14 residues. The CDR3 region is CASSARQYTDTQYF. The CDR3 region has the DNA TGTGCCAGCAGCGCGCGACAGTACACAGATACGCAGTATTTT.